This T cell receptor beta chain originates from a study of T cell repertoires in cytomegalovirus infection. TCRdb analysed the reads with MiXCR anew, one entry per CDR3 protein. Of about 490,000 distinct CDR3 sequences detected, about 25% appear once; the ten largest clones hold less than 15%. CDR1 and CDR2 from the germline V gene are SGHTA and FQGNSA. The CDR3 spans 13 residues. Trimming left V 3 bases short and J 3 bases short, with 8 bases between. The chain joins TRBV7-2 to TRBJ2-5; no reliable D call. Sequencing was performed on PBMCs. The receptor was isolated from a human donor in good health (CMV status not recorded). Some clones in this sample may be carry-over from other donors' samples. The CDR3 DNA reads as TGTGCCAGCAGCTTTCGACTGGAAGAGACCCAGTACTTC. This gives the protein CASSFRLEETQYF.